The clone carrying this TCR beta chain was seen a few times. The antigen is undetermined. The authors built TCR beta libraries using iRepertoire HTBI primers and Arm-PCR of CDR3 regions. Via MiXCR, TCRdb re-called the multiplex PCR reads, giving one row per CDR3 protein. The sample records roughly 450,000 distinct CDR3 sequences, roughly 23% being singletons. CDR3 length: 13 amino acids. CDR1 and CDR2 (germline): GTSNPN, SVGIG (reference sequence). The V and J ends lost 2 bases and 5 bases respectively, with 13 bases between them. This sample stems from a study of regulatory T cells in long-lasting Graves disease. Study in general: Persistent Graves' disease denoted over 5 years of antithyroid drugs plus positive TSH receptor antibodies.

Time point meaning: persistent/refractory GD, antithyroid drugs over 5 years with positive TRAb. From RNA extracted from PBMCs, the TCR library was made. Study results and limitations: Persistent disease was characterized by preferential usage of TRBV28, TRBJ1-2 and TRBJ2-5.

The sample consisted of peripheral blood mononuclear cells (PBMCs), taken when the disease was refractory, from a patient treated with antithyroid drugs. The chain carries TRBV30 and TRBJ2-7, with D possibly being TRBD1 (5 bases). This clonotype was obtained from a female donor with Graves disease. CDR3 sequence (DNA): TGTGCCTGGAGTACGACCAGGGCAAACGAGCAGTACTTC. It specifies CAWSTTRANEQYF.